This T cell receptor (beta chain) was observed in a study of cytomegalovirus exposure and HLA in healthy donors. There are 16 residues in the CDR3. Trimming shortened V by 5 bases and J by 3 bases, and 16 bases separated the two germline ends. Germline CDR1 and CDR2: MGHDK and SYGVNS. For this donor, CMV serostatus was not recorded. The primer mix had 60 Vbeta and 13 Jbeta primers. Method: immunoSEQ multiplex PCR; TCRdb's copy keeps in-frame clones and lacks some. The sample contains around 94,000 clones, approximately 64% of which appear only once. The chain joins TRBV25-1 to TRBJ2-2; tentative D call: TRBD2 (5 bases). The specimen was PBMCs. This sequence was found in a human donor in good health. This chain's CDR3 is CASSNQIGIYTGELFF. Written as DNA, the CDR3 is TGTGCCAGCAGTAACCAGATCGGGATCTACACCGGGGAGCTGTTTTTT.